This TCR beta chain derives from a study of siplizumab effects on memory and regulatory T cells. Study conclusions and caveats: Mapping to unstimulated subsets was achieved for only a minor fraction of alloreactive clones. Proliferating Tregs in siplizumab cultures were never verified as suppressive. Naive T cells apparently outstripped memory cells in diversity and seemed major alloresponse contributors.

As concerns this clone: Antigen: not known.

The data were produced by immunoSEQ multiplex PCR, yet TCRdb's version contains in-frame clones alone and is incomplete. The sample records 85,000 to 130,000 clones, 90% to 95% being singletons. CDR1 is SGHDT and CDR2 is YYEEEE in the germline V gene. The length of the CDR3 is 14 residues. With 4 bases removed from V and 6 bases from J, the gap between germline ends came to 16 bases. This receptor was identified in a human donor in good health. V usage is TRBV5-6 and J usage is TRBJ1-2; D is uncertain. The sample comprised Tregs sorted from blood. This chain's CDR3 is CASSRGRVVHGYTF. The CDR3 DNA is TGTGCCAGCAGCCGCGGGAGGGTAGTCCATGGCTACACCTTC.